A selection of T cell receptor beta chains follows, all from one sample in a study of cytomegalovirus exposure and HLA in healthy donors. Clones were sequenced by immunoSEQ multiplex PCR, and TCRdb holds only the in-frame ones, with some missing. The table has 200,000 to 250,000 clones, around 80% seen once; the top ten hold 5% to 6.5%. The source material was PBMCs. The receptors originated from a woman aged 40 to 50 in good health and CMV-seropositive. The CDR3 runs from the conserved cysteine through the conserved F or W. A D gene is named only where the DNA matches it firmly. Size values are once, few and many counts, or a class for expanded clones, and some rows have none.

TRBV19,TRBJ2-3,TRBD2,NA,TGTGCCAGTAGTAAACTAGCGGGCACAGATACGCAGTATTTT,CASSKLAGTDTQYF
TRBV11-2,TRBJ1-4,NA,NA,TGTGCCAGCAGCTTAGGACAGCCCAATGAAAAACTGTTTTTT,CASSLGQPNEKLFF
TRBV4-2,TRBJ2-5,NA,NA,TGTGCCAGCAGGCCGGAGGATTTTGGAATGGAGACCCAGTACTTC,CASRPEDFGMETQYF
TRBV30,TRBJ1-4,NA,NA,TGTGCCTGGACTTCGGGGTATGGTAATGAAAAACTGTTTTTT,CAWTSGYGNEKLFF
TRBV14,TRBJ2-1,NA,NA,TGTGCCAGCAGACGGACGGCGGGAAGAAGGGATGAGCAGTTCTTC,CASRRTAGRRDEQFF
TRBV30,TRBJ1-4,NA,NA,TGTGCCTGGAGTGTACAGAGAGAAAAACTGTTTTTT,CAWSVQREKLFF
TRBV10-3,TRBJ1-2,TRBD1,once,TGTGCCATCAGTCCAACGGACAGGGGTCTTAGAGGCTACACCTTC,CAISPTDRGLRGYTF
TRBV7-6,TRBJ1-6,NA,NA,TGTGCCAGCAGCTTTGGACTAGGGGGTTCACCCCTCCACTTT,CASSFGLGGSPLHF
TRBV4-3,TRBJ2-2,TRBD1,NA,TGCGCCAGCAGCCAACTACCTCAGGGGGCTCTGACGCCCGGGGAGCTGTTTTTT,CASSQLPQGALTPGELFF
TRBV5-1,TRBJ2-3,NA,NA,TGCGCCAGCAGCTTGGAACAGGGTACGCAGTATTTT,CASSLEQGTQYF
TRBV25-1,TRBJ1-2,TRBD1,NA,TGTGCCAGCAGTCGTGACAGGGAACGTAGTGGCTACACCTTC,CASSRDRERSGYTF
TRBV6-6,TRBJ2-2,NA,NA,TGTGCCTACAGGGTCGGGGGGACCGGGGAGCTGTTTTTT,CAYRVGGTGELFF
TRBV4-1,TRBJ2-7,TRBD2,NA,TGCGCCAGCAGCCAACTAGCGGGGTCCTACGAGCAGTACTTC,CASSQLAGSYEQYF
TRBV6-6,TRBJ2-1,TRBD1,NA,TGTGCCAGCAGGACAGGGGTCCACAATGAGCAGTTCTTC,CASRTGVHNEQFF
TRBV30,TRBJ1-2,NA,NA,TGTGCCTGGAGTGTATCCGGGTACTATGGCTACACCTTC,CAWSVSGYYGYTF
TRBV7-8,TRBJ2-7,NA,NA,TGTGCCAGCAGCTTCCTAGCGCCTTCCTACGAGCAGTACTTC,CASSFLAPSYEQYF
TRBV6-1,TRBJ1-6,TRBD1,NA,TGTGCCAGCAGTACCGACAGGGGAGGTAATTCACCCCTCCACTTT,CASSTDRGGNSPLHF
TRBV25-1,TRBJ1-2,NA,once,TGTGCCAGCAGTGATTCCCGGACATGGGGCTATGGCTACACCTTC,CASSDSRTWGYGYTF
TRBV9,TRBJ1-3,NA,NA,TGTGCCAGCAGCGTGGGGGGAAGCTCTGGAAACACCATATATTTT,CASSVGGSSGNTIYF
TRBV6-1,TRBJ1-4,NA,NA,TGTGCCAGCAGTGACAGGGGAGAGGAAAAACTGTTTTTT,CASSDRGEEKLFF
TRBV6-6,TRBJ1-1,NA,once,TGTGCCAGCAGTTACTCGAGGCAGATGAACACTGAAGCTTTCTTT,CASSYSRQMNTEAFF
TRBV6-5,TRBJ1-2,TRBD1,once,TGTGCCAGCAGTTACCCGACAGGGGGTATGAACTATGGCTACACCTTC,CASSYPTGGMNYGYTF
TRBV6-1,TRBJ2-4,NA,NA,TGTGCCAGCGAGGGCGGGGACATTCAGTACTTC,CASEGGDIQYF
TRBV4-1,TRBJ1-2,TRBD1,few,TGCGCCAGCAGCCAACCCGGACAGGGGGCGTTTGGCTACACCTTC,CASSQPGQGAFGYTF